This T cell receptor (beta chain) was recovered during a study of blood T cells in healthy people across ages. The study's findings and limits: Aged donors had fewer naive CD4+ cells and lower diversity than long-lived donors.

A J-beta primer mix and a sample-barcoded 5' primer were used in a second PCR of about 6 to 12 cycles. Carrying 12 random nucleotides, a template-switch adaptor labeled each individual cDNA molecule. TCRdb used MiXCR to reprocess the 5' RACE reads, holding one entry per CDR3 protein. The table records over 1.5 million distinct CDR3 sequences, around 48% of them present only once. A note on this clonotype: The antigen is not known.

Isolated per sample were at least 6 million PBMCs. The amount of total RNA extracted per sample was at least 5.5 micrograms. The V end was cut by 6 bases, the J end by 0 bases, with 6 bases between. CDR3 length: 13 residues. Per the germline V gene, CDR1 is MNHEY and CDR2 is SVGAGI. The specimen was blood. The chain couples TRBV6-5 to TRBJ1-5; D is unclear. The receptor comes from a middle-aged woman in good health. The CDR3 DNA is TGTGCCAGCAGACAGAATAGCAATCAGCCCCAGCATTTT. Amino acids: CASRQNSNQPQHF.